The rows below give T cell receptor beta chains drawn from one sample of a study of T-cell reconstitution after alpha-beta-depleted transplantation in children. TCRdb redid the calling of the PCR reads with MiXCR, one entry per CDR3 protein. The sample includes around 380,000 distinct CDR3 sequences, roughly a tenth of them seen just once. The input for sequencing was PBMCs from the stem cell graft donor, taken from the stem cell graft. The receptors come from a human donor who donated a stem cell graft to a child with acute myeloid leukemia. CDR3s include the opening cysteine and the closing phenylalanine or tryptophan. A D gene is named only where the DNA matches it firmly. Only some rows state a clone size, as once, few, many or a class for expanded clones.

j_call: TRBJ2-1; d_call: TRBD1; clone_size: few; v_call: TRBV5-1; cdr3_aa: CASSGWAKQGSSYNEQFF; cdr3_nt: TGCGCCAGCAGCGGGTGGGCCAAACAGGGGAGCTCCTACAATGAGCAGTTCTTC
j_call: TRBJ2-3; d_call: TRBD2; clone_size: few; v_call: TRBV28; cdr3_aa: CASSSIAGRNTQYF; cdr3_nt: TGTGCCAGCAGTTCGATAGCGGGGCGGAATACGCAGTATTTT
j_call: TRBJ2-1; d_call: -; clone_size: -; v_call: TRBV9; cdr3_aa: CASSVDPGYNEQFF; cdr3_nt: TGTGCCAGCAGCGTAGATCCGGGATACAATGAGCAGTTCTTC
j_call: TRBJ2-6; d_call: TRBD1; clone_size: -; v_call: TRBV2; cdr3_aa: CATRSGDRGFSGANVLTF; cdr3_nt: TGTGCCACCCGCTCTGGGGACAGGGGATTTTCTGGGGCCAACGTCCTGACTTTC
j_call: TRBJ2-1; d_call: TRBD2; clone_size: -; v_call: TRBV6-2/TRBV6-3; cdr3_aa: CASSDLAGGPGEQFF; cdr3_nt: TGTGCCAGCAGTGACCTAGCGGGGGGACCGGGTGAGCAGTTCTTC
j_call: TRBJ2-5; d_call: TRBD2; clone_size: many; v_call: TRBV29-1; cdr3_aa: CSGGGRGGGETQYF; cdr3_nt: TGCAGCGGTGGAGGTCGGGGGGGCGGAGAGACCCAGTACTTC
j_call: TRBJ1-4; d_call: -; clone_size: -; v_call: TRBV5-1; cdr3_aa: CASSLKGMAEKLFF; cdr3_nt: TGCGCCAGCAGCTTAAAGGGGATGGCTGAAAAACTGTTTTTT
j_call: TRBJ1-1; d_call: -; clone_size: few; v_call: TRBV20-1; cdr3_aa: CSAPTLTEAFF; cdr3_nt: TGCAGTGCCCCGACCCTTACTGAAGCTTTCTTT
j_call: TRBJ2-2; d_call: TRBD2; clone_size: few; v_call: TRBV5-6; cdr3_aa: CASSDPLAPGTGELFF; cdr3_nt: TGTGCCAGCAGCGACCCACTAGCGCCGGGAACCGGGGAGCTGTTTTTT
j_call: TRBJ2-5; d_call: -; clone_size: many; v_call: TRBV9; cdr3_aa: CASSVGAGQGTQYF; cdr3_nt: TGTGCCAGCAGCGTAGGGGCAGGCCAGGGGACCCAGTACTTC
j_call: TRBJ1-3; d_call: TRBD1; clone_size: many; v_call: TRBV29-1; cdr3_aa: CSAQQGAKGSGNTIYF; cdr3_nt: TGCAGCGCACAACAGGGGGCAAAAGGATCTGGAAACACCATATATTTT
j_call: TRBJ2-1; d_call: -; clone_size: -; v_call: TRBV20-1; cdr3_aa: CSARDTGKDYNEQFF; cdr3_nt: TGCAGTGCTAGAGACACAGGGAAGGACTACAATGAGCAGTTCTTC
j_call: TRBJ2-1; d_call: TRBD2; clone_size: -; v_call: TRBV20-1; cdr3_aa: CSASIRGGKNEQFF; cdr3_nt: TGCAGTGCTAGCATCCGCGGGGGGAAAAATGAGCAGTTCTTC
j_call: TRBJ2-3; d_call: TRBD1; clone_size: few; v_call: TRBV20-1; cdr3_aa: CSAPSVQGADTQYF; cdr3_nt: TGCAGTGCTCCGTCCGTACAGGGGGCAGATACGCAGTATTTT
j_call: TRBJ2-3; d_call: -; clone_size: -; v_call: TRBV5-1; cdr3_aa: CASSYRQEDTQYF; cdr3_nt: TGCGCCAGCAGCTACCGTCAGGAGGATACGCAGTATTTT
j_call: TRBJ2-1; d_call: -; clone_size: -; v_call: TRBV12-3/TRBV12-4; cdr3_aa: CASSLSGRASRSYNEQFF; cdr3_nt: TGTGCCAGCAGTTTATCAGGCAGGGCCTCCCGGTCCTACAATGAGCAGTTCTTC
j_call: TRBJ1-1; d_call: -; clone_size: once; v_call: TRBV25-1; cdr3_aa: CASRGDVRYEAFF; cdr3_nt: TGTGCCAGCAGAGGGGATGTGAGGTATGAAGCTTTCTTT
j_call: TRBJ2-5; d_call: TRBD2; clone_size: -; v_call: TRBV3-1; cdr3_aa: CASTKGRRLAGNQETQYF; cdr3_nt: TGTGCCAGCACCAAAGGCCGTCGACTAGCGGGGAACCAAGAGACCCAGTACTTC
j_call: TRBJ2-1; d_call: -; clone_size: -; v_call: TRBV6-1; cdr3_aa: CASTLPNEQFF; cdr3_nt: TGTGCCAGCACCCTACCCAATGAGCAGTTCTTC
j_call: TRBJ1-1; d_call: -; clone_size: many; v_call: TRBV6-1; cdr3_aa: CASSPIKGGEEAFF; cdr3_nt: TGTGCCAGCAGTCCAATTAAGGGAGGGGAAGAAGCTTTCTTT
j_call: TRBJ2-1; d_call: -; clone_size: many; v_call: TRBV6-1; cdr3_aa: CASVDSNEQFF; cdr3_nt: TGTGCCAGCGTGGACAGCAATGAGCAGTTCTTC
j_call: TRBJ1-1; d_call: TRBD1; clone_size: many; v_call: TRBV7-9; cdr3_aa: CASSLGDRGNTEAFF; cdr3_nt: TGTGCCAGCAGCTTAGGGGACAGAGGTAACACTGAAGCTTTCTTT
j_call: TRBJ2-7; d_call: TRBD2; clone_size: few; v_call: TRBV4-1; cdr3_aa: CASSQQELGTGWTSGMNEQYF; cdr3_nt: TGCGCCAGCAGCCAGCAAGAGCTCGGGACAGGGTGGACTAGCGGGATGAACGAGCAGTACTTC
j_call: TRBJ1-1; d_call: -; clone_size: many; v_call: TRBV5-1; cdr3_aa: CASSLSRQVEAFF; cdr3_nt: TGCGCCAGCAGCTTGAGCCGACAGGTTGAAGCTTTCTTT
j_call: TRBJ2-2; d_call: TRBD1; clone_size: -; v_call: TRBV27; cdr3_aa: CASSFGTGQDGLFF; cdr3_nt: TGTGCCAGCAGTTTCGGGACAGGGCAAGACGGGCTGTTTTTT
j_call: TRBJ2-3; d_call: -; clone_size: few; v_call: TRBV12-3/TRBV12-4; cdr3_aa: CASSHRQGTDTQYF; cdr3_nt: TGTGCCAGCAGTCACCGACAGGGCACAGATACGCAGTATTTT
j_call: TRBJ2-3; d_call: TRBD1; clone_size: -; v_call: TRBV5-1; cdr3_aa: CASTGTGADTQYF; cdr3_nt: TGCGCCTCGACCGGGACAGGGGCGGATACGCAGTATTTT
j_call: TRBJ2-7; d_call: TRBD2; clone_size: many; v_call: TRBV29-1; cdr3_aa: CSVSFLPGLAGENYEQYF; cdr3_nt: TGCAGCGTAAGCTTCCTACCGGGACTAGCGGGGGAGAACTACGAGCAGTACTTC
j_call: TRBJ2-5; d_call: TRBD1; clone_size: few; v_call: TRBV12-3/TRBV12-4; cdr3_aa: CASREQGKQETQYF; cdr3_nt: TGTGCCAGCAGAGAACAGGGGAAGCAAGAGACCCAGTACTTC
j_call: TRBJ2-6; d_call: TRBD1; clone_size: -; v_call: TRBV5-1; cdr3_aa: CASSFTGVGANVLTF; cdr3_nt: TGCGCCAGCAGCTTTACAGGGGTCGGGGCCAACGTCCTGACTTTC
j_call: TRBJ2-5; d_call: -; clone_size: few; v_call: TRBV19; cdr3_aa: CASSISEVGTQYF; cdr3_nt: TGTGCCAGTAGTATTTCAGAGGTTGGGACCCAGTACTTC
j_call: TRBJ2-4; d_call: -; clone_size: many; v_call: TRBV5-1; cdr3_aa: CASSPYKEAKNIQYF; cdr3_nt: TGCGCCAGCAGCCCCTACAAGGAAGCCAAAAACATTCAGTACTTC
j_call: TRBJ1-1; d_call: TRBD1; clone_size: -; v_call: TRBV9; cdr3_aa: CASSAVVAGTVGAFF; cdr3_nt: TGTGCCAGCAGCGCAGTCGTCGCTGGGACAGTAGGAGCTTTCTTT
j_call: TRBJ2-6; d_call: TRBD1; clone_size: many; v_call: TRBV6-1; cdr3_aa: CASRSRTGYASGANVLTF; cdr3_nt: TGTGCCAGCAGATCCCGGACAGGGTACGCCTCTGGGGCCAACGTCCTGACTTTC
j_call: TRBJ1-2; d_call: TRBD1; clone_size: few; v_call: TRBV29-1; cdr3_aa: CSVGTDYGYTF; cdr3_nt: TGCAGCGTGGGGACAGACTATGGCTACACCTTC
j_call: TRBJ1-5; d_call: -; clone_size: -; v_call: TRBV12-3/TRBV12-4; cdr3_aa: CASSFSGGGQPQHF; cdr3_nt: TGTGCCAGCAGTTTTTCTGGGGGCGGTCAGCCCCAGCATTTT
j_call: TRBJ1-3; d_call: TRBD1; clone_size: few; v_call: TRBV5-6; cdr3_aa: CASSLLDRGQRNTIYF; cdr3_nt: TGTGCCAGCAGCCTACTAGACAGGGGGCAGCGAAACACCATATATTTT
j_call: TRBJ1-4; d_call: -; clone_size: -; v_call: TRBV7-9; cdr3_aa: CASSFPQGYEKLFF; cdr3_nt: TGTGCCAGCAGCTTTCCACAGGGATATGAAAAACTGTTTTTC
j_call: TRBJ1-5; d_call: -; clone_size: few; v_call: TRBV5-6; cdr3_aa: CASSLRPGVGQPQHF; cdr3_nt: TGTGCCAGCAGCTTGCGTCCGGGGGTGGGTCAGCCCCAGCATTTT
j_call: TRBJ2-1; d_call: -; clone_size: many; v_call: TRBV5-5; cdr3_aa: CASSLESSVFNEQFF; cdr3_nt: TGTGCCAGCAGCTTGGAGTCTAGCGTCTTCAATGAGCAGTTCTTC
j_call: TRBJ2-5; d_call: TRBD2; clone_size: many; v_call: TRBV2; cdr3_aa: CASSAASGRGETQYF; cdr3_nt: TGTGCCAGCAGTGCAGCGTCGGGGAGGGGAGAGACCCAGTACTTC
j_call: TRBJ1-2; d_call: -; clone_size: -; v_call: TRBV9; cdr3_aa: CASKGNYGYTF; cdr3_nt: TGTGCCAGCAAGGGAAACTATGGCTACACCTTC
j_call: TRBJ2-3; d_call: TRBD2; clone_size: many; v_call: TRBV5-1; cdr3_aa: CASSLVQGAGGRNTQYF; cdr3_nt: TGCGCCAGCAGCTTGGTTCAGGGAGCGGGGGGGCGAAATACGCAGTATTTT
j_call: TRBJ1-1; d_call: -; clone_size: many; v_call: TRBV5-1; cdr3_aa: CASSLRSGNTEAFF; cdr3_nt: TGCGCCAGCAGCCTACGGAGCGGTAATACTGAAGCTTTCTTT
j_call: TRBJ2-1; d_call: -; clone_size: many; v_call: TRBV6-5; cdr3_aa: CASSYSNWGYNEQFF; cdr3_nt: TGTGCCAGCAGTTACTCGAACTGGGGCTACAATGAGCAGTTCTTC
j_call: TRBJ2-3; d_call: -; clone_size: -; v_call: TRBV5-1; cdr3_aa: CASSPEGGTDTQYF; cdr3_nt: TGCGCCAGCAGCCCCGAAGGTGGCACAGATACGCAGTATTTT
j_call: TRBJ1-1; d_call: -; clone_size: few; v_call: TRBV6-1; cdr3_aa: CASSRGDLRAEAFF; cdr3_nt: TGTGCCAGCAGCCGCGGGGACCTTCGCGCTGAAGCTTTCTTT